Shown below are 22 T cell receptor beta chains from a single sample sequenced in a study of blood T cells in healthy people across ages. With a J-beta primer mix and a sample-barcoded 5' primer, a second PCR ran about 7 to 12 cycles. Via MiXCR, TCRdb re-called the 5' RACE reads, giving one row per CDR3 protein. The sample consists of more than 800,000 distinct CDR3 sequences, 45% of them appearing once. Sequencing was done on a sample of blood. These receptor sequences come from an older woman in good health.

The CDR3 DNA follows: TGCAGTGCTTACTCTAGCGGGAGAAAAACCTACAATGAGCAGTTCTTC. This codes for CSAYSSGRKTYNEQFF. The chain employs TRBV20-1 and TRBJ2-1; the match to TRBD2 covers 10 bases. This CDR3 comprises 16 residues. V was clipped by 5 bases and J by 2 bases; unmatched bases: 9. Germline CDR1 DFQATT, CDR2 SNEGSKA (reference sequence).

The table lists this clonotype with a few counts. The chain's CDR3 is CASSFGLGGSYNEQFF. DNA for the CDR3: TGCGCCAGCAGCTTCGGACTAGGTGGGTCCTACAATGAGCAGTTCTTC. The chain has TRBV5-1 and TRBJ2-1; TRBD2 matches 7 bases. J was trimmed by 1 base and V by 2 bases; bases with no gene match: 6. The CDR3 runs 16 residues. The germline V gene encodes CDR1 SGHRS and CDR2 YFSETQ.

The rearrangement links TRBV7-2 to TRBJ1-2; D remains ambiguous. Germline V gene sequence: CDR1 SGHTA, CDR2 FQGNSA. The CDR3 is made up of 15 amino acids. With 5 bases removed from V and 5 bases from J, the gap between germline ends came to 18 bases. As DNA, the CDR3 is TGTGCCAGCAGCCGCCGGGTAGGAGGCGATTATGGCTACACCTTC. This encodes CASSRRVGGDYGYTF.

The chain links TRBV28 to TRBJ1-5; D is uncertain. The ends were cut back, 2 bases at V and 7 bases at J, with 15 bases in the middle. Germline V lookup: CDR1 MDHEN, CDR2 SYDVKM. This CDR3 contains 15 residues. The CDR3 DNA reads as TGTGCCAGCAGTTTAAGCCCGGCAGGACGACAGCCCCAGCATTTT. This encodes CASSLSPAGRQPQHF.

This clonotype was seen more than once but under ten times. The J gene is TRBJ2-6, the V gene TRBV9, with D possibly being TRBD2 (5 bases). V dropped 3 bases and J dropped 0 bases, with 10 bases sitting between them. The germline V gene encodes CDR1 SGDLS and CDR2 YYNGEE. This CDR3 comprises 16 residues. CDR3 region: CASSEPGNSGANVLTF. The DNA of the CDR3 is TGTGCCAGCAGCGAACCCGGGAACTCTGGGGCCAACGTCCTGACTTTC. Based on the CDR3 plus reference TRBV9 and TRBJ2-6, the full variable domain is DSGVTQTPKHLITATGQRVTLRCSPRSGDLSVYWYQQSLDQGLQFLIQYYNGEERAKGNILERFSAQQFPDLHSELNLSSLELGDSALYFCASSEPGNSGANVLTFGAGSRLTVL.

This clonotype appeared a single time. The chain recombines TRBV30 with TRBJ2-1; possibly TRBD1 for D (6 bases). Germline V CDR1 and CDR2: GTSNPN, SVGIG (reference sequence). V was trimmed by 4 bases and J by 5 bases, leaving 15 bases between them. The CDR3 totals 14 residues. DNA for the CDR3: TGTGCCTGGAAACAGGGAATCGGAAACAATGAGCAGTTCTTC. It translates to CAWKQGIGNNEQFF.

The chain carries TRBV28 and TRBJ1-5; a possible D gene is TRBD1 (5 bases). The CDR3 covers 14 residues. V lost 2 bases, J lost 3 bases, and 8 bases lay in between. Germline V gene lookup returns CDR1 MDHEN and CDR2 SYDVKM. CDR3 sequence: CASSLSRVNQPQHF. As DNA, the CDR3 is TGTGCCAGCAGTTTAAGCAGGGTCAATCAGCCCCAGCATTTT.

Remarks on this clonotype: The junction departs from germline at one end; a sequencing error may be responsible. The chain combines TRBV7-8 with TRBJ1-1, with D hard to call. The CDR3 is 11 residues long. The germline gives CDR1 SGHVS, CDR2 FQNEAQ. The chain's CDR3 is CASSLAPETFF. In DNA form, the CDR3 reads TGTGCCAGCAGCTTAGCCCCTGAAACTTTCTTT.

There are a few counts of this clonotype. This chain connects TRBV9 to TRBJ2-1, with D perhaps matching TRBD2 (6 bases). The CDR3 runs to 16 residues. Germline values: CDR1 SGDLS, CDR2 YYNGEE. V was shortened by 3 bases and J by 6 bases, with 19 bases between the two germline ends. The CDR3: CASSEGSGWRSNEQFF. As DNA, the CDR3 is TGTGCCAGCAGCGAGGGGAGCGGGTGGAGGTCCAATGAGCAGTTCTTC.

This rearrangement joins TRBV28 to TRBJ1-6, with no clear D. V was cut by 5 bases and J by 0 bases, with 8 bases left in between. The CDR3 runs to 15 residues. Germline V CDR1 and CDR2: MDHEN, SYDVKM. The DNA for the CDR3 is TGTGCCAGCAGTCCCCATAGCTCCTATAATTCACCCCTCCACTTT. This gives the protein CASSPHSSYNSPLHF.

The V call is TRBV10-2, the J call TRBJ1-4; TRBD1 agrees at 7 bases. V shed 6 bases, J shed 7 bases, and the junction held 5 bases outside the gene matches. The CDR3 covers 13 residues. CDR1 is WSHSY and CDR2 is SAAADI in the germline V gene. CDR3 DNA sequence: TGCGCCAGCAGACAGGGGTTTGGTGAAAAACTGTTTTTT. As protein: CASRQGFGEKLFF.

In DNA, the CDR3 is TGTGCCATCAGTGGGGGGCGCGGACCATACAATGAGCAGTTCTTC. Residues: CAISGGRGPYNEQFF. The chain uses TRBV10-3 and TRBJ2-1, with D tentatively TRBD1 (6 bases). V lost 4 bases, J lost 4 bases, and 14 bases lay in between. The V gene's germline CDR1 is ENHRY and CDR2 SYGVKD. This CDR3 has 15 amino acids.

The gene calls are TRBV6-1 and TRBJ2-1; 10 bases agree with TRBD2. Germline CDR1 and CDR2: MNHNS and SASEGT. The CDR3 contains 18 residues. V was pared by 8 bases and J by 4 bases, with 17 bases of the junction left unmatched. CDR3 nucleotides: TGTGCCAGCCGGTCGAGCGGGGGGGATCTTTACCCATACAATGAGCAGTTCTTC. As protein: CASRSSGGDLYPYNEQFF.

This chain links TRBV20-1 with TRBJ2-6, with D possibly being TRBD2 (6 bases). CDR3 size: 18 residues. Germline V gene sequence: CDR1 DFQATT, CDR2 SNEGSKA (reference sequence). V was clipped by 6 bases and J by 1 base, with 22 bases between them. CDR3 amino acids: CSAKKEGSVWSGANVLTF. CDR3 DNA sequence: TGCAGTGCCAAAAAGGAGGGATCTGTGTGGTCTGGGGCCAACGTCCTGACTTTC.

This chain uses TRBV24-1 with TRBJ2-3; D possibly corresponds to TRBD1 (5 bases). Trimming removed 9 bases at V and 4 bases at J, with 13 bases between. CDR1 and CDR2 from the germline V gene are KGHDR and SFDVKD. The CDR3 has 13 amino acids. The CDR3 here is CATQGLDADTQYF. CDR3 bases: TGTGCCACCCAGGGATTAGATGCAGATACGCAGTATTTT.

The rearrangement joins TRBV2 to TRBJ2-5, with TRBD2 matching 8 bases. The CDR3 has 13 residues. Germline trimming cut 11 bases from V and 4 bases from J; bases unmatched to any gene: 9. CDR1 and CDR2 (germline): SNHLY, FYNNEI. CDR3: CACGLAYRETQYF. The CDR3, as DNA: TGTGCCTGCGGACTAGCATATCGAGAGACCCAGTACTTC.

This chain links TRBV2 with TRBJ2-5; 8 positions match TRBD1. The CDR3 spans 15 residues. CDR1 is SNHLY, CDR2 FYNNEI, per germline. V was pared by 4 bases and J by 5 bases, with 9 bases of the junction left unmatched. The CDR3 loop is CASSADRGDLETQYF. The CDR3, as DNA: TGTGCCAGCAGTGCTGACAGGGGTGATTTGGAGACCCAGTACTTC.

The chain has TRBV11-3 and TRBJ2-7, with 7 bases lining up with TRBD1. The DNA end is more similar to TRBJ2-5, so the J call may be wrong. This CDR3 contains 13 residues. Germline assignment: CDR1 SGHNT and CDR2 YENEEA. CDR3 DNA: TGTGCCAGCAGCTTCAGGGGGAGCGGGACCCAGTACTTC. Its translation: CASSFRGSGTQYF.

The chain employs TRBV9 and TRBJ2-4; D uncertain. The J call may be wrong; the DNA end is better matched by TRBJ2-7. The germline V gene encodes CDR1 SGDLS and CDR2 YYNGEE. The CDR3 runs 14 residues. CDR3 DNA: TGTGCCAGCAGCGTAGATCCGGATTCCTACGAGCAGTACTTC. Protein sequence: CASSVDPDSYEQYF.

With regard to this clonotype: A much bigger clone sits one base away, suggesting this may be a read error. The chain combines TRBV11-2 with TRBJ2-1; D gene ambiguous. The germline V gene encodes CDR1 SGHAT and CDR2 FQNNGV. CDR3 length: 13 residues. CDR3 sequence (DNA): TGTGCCAGCAGCTTTACCGAGAGCAATGGGCAGTTCTTC. The encoded protein is CASSFTESNGQFF.

V usage is TRBV20-1 and J usage is TRBJ2-4; possibly TRBD2 for D (5 bases). V was cut by 1 base and J by 0 bases, with 10 bases left in between. The CDR3 totals 15 residues. The germline V gene encodes CDR1 DFQATT and CDR2 SNEGSKA (reference sequence). CDR3 DNA sequence: TGCAGTGCTAGAGGGGGAGAACTAGCCAAAAACATTCAGTACTTC. Residues: CSARGGELAKNIQYF.

V is TRBV9 and J is TRBJ2-1; D gene uncertain. CDR1 and CDR2 from the germline V gene are SGDLS and YYNGEE. V shed 0 bases and J shed 4 bases, with 2 bases lying between them. The CDR3 is made up of 12 amino acids. The CDR3 is CASSVVYNEQFF. CDR3 DNA sequence: TGTGCCAGCAGCGTAGTTTACAATGAGCAGTTCTTC.